These T cell receptor beta chains were read from a single sample in a study of human T cells and chemical hapten exposure. TCRdb recomputed calls from the RACE reads with MiXCR, one row per CDR3 protein. The sample has roughly 180,000 distinct CDR3 sequences, more than 20% seen once. This material consisted of whole blood, taken in connection with sensitization to the hapten diphenylcyclopropenone (DPC). These TCRs come from a woman aged 45-59 years with alopecia areata. Some clones in this sample may be carry-over from other donors' samples. The CDR3 runs from the conserved cysteine through the conserved F or W. Fields, in order: D gene, V gene, clone size, J gene, CDR3 length, CDR3 protein, CDR3 DNA. The D gene is left open where the match is weak. Clone size is given for some rows only: seen once, a few or many times, or a class if the clone is expanded.

>NA|TRBV27|NA|TRBJ1-6|17
CASSLDFARVDNSPLHF
TGTGCCAGCAGTTTAGATTTTGCCAGGGTCGATAATTCACCCCTCCACTTT
>NA|TRBV30|NA|TRBJ1-1|13
CAWSTTDNTEAFF
TGTGCCTGGAGTACGACAGACAACACTGAAGCTTTCTTT
>TRBD2|TRBV12-3/TRBV12-4|NA|TRBJ2-3|22
CASSLSSPQGLAIPSSTDTQYF
TGTGCCAGCAGTCTTTCGTCCCCTCAGGGACTAGCGATACCGAGTAGCACAGATACGCAGTATTTT
>NA|TRBV28|NA|TRBJ2-5|14
CASSFRGFEETQYF
TGTGCCAGCAGTTTTCGGGGATTCGAAGAGACCCAGTACTTC
>TRBD2|TRBV7-9|NA|TRBJ2-2|15
CASSLGSGRRRELFF
TGTGCCAGCAGCTTGGGCAGCGGGAGGCGGCGGGAGCTGTTTTTT
>NA|TRBV7-3|NA|TRBJ1-2|15
CASSPAGGSHYGHTF
TGTGCCAGCAGCCCGGCGGGGGGGTCTCACTATGGCCACACCTTC
>TRBD2|TRBV5-1|NA|TRBJ2-5|13
CASSLKREGTQYF
TGCGCCAGCAGCTTGAAACGGGAGGGGACCCAGTACTTC
>NA|TRBV20-1|NA|TRBJ2-1|13
CSAPVSPRGEQFF
TGCAGTGCCCCGGTCAGCCCGCGGGGTGAGCAGTTCTTC
>NA|TRBV9|few|TRBJ2-1|14
CASSARTVDYIQFF
TGTGCCAGCAGCGCGCGGACAGTGGACTACATTCAGTTCTTC
>TRBD1|TRBV7-9|few|TRBJ2-7|14
CASSRGQGRAEQYF
TGTGCCAGCAGCCGGGGACAGGGGAGGGCCGAGCAGTACTTC
>NA|TRBV7-2|NA|TRBJ2-3|14
CASSLSSGTDTQYF
TGTGCCAGCAGCTTATCCAGCGGCACAGATACGCAGTATTTT
>TRBD2|TRBV29-1|NA|TRBJ2-7|18
CSVAGTSGSAVTLYEQYF
TGCAGCGTTGCCGGGACTAGCGGGAGCGCTGTTACCTTATACGAGCAGTACTTC
>TRBD2|TRBV20-1|NA|TRBJ2-5|15
CSARAAGGVQETQYF
TGCAGTGCTAGAGCGGCGGGAGGGGTTCAAGAGACCCAGTACTTC
>NA|TRBV7-2|few|TRBJ1-1|12
CASSFSVSEAFF
TGTGCCAGCAGCTTTTCGGTCTCTGAAGCTTTCTTT